This paragraph reports one TCR beta chain. The data were taken from a study of identical twins' blood T cells. One entry per CDR3 protein, called by TCRdb with MiXCR from the 5' RACE reads. The sample records a few hundred thousand distinct CDR3 sequences, roughly 28% being singletons. V was cut by 7 bases and J by 1 base, with 14 bases left in between. Germline V gene data show CDR1 as SGHRS and CDR2 as YFSETQ. The CDR3 consists of 15 residues. The sample comprised PBMCs. The J gene is TRBJ2-2, the V gene TRBV5-1, with a weak D call TRBD1 (6 bases). The sequence derives from a woman between 18 and 50 years old in good health. The CDR3 sequence: CASQALGGNTGELFF. The DNA for the CDR3 is TGCGCCAGCCAAGCCCTAGGGGGGAACACCGGGGAGCTGTTTTTT.